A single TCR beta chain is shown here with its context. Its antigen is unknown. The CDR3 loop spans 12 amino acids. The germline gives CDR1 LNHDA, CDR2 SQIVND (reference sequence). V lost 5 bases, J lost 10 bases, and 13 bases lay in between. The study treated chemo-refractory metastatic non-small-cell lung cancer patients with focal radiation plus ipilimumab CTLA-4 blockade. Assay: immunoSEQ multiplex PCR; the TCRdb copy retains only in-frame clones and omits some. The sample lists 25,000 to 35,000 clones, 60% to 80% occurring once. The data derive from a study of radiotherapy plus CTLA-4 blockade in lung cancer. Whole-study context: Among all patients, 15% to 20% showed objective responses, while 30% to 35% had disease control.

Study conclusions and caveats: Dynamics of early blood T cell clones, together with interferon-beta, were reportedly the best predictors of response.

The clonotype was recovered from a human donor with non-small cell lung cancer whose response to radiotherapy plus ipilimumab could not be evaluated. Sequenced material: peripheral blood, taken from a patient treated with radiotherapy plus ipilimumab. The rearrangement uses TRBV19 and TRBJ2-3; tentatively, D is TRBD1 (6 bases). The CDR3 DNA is TGTGCCAGTAGTCCGAACAGGGTCGCGCAGTATTTT. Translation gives CASSPNRVAQYF.